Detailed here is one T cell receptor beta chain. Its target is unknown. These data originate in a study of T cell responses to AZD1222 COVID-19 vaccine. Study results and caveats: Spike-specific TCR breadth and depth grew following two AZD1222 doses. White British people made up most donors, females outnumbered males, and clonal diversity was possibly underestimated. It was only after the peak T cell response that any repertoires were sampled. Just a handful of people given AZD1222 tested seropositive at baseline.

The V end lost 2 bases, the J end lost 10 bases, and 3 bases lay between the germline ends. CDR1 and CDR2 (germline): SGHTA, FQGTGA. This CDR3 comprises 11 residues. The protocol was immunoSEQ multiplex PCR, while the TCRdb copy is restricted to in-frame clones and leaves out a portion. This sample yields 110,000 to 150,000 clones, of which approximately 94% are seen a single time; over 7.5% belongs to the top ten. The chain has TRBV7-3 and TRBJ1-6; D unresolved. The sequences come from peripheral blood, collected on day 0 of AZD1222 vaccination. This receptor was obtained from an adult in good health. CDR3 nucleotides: TGTGCCAGCAGCTTAGACTCACCCCTCCACTTT. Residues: CASSLDSPLHF.